This TCR beta chain appears in the sequencing data of a study of graft-versus-host responses after intestinal transplantation (dated by TCRdb to the early 2020s). For the wider study: Multivisceral, liver-intestinal, or isolated intestinal transplants were received by the recipients. Anti-thymocyte globulin induction was given to all recipients, followed by maintenance tacrolimus and steroids for approximately three years. Bulk TCR-beta CDR3 sequencing was used to track graft-versus-host and host-versus-graft alloreactive T cell clones in the graft, circulation and bone marrow after intestinal transplantation. To identify alloreactive clones, pre-transplant mixed lymphocyte reaction products were sequenced and then compared with unstimulated pre-transplant donor and recipient T cells. A cohort of 24 intestinal transplant recipients, including one retransplant, was enrolled, and a few patients lacking pretransplant specimens were excluded. A peak of at least 4% donor T cells among recipient peripheral blood mononuclear cells was the definition used for donor T cell macrochimerism. Rather than going through the commercial service, samples from a few later patients were sequenced in-house on an Illumina MiSeq and processed with MiXCR. Summary of the overall study and its limitations: The conclusions were limited by the relatively low number and heterogeneity of the intestinal transplant patients. In patients with donor T cell macrochimerism, the allografts had high GvH to HvG T cell clonal ratios. GvH clones were detected in recipient bone marrow, and some appeared earlier in ileal mucosa or blood, consistent with an intestinal mucosal origin. Peak levels of circulating GvH clones were associated with declines in HvG clones early after transplant.

This clone was detected only a few times. The antigen it binds to is not known. Base qualities are missing; no much larger clone stands one base away. The protocol used for the library was the immunoSEQ multiplex PCR assay. For most patients, genomic DNA was isolated with the Qiagen DNeasy Blood and Tissue Kit and shipped frozen to Adaptive Biotechnologies for TCR sequencing. High-throughput TCR-beta CDR3 sequencing of genomic DNA from most patients was performed by Adaptive Biotechnologies. As for how the authors treated the data: Adaptive's ImmunoSEQ software supplied the TCR sequencing data for around 19 patients, while MiXCR and VDJtools were used to process a few other patients. To correct CD4 versus CD8 sorting errors, sequences present in both subsets at a frequency ratio below 5:1 were removed. CDR3 nucleotide sequences shared between donor and recipient were removed because the origin of such sequences could not be assigned. To be classed as alloreactive, a clone needed at least 2-fold expansion over unstimulated cells and a minimum CFSE-low frequency of 0.002% (template counts) or 0.001% (read counts). A clone was considered mappable if detected in the sequenced pre-transplant spleen, lymph node, or MLR CFSE-low populations of the donor or recipient. Cumulative frequency of alloreactive clones was calculated as a percentage of all sequences weighted by copy number. In its TCRdb copy, this immuneACCESS table keeps in-frame sequences only and misses some clones. Where compared with another copy, unresolved V genes explain less than half of these, and the others have no known cause. The DNA was the basis for D and trimming; V, J and clone size are from that table. The sample has around 130,000 clones on record, more than 90% of them singletons. The ten largest clones represent over 0.15% of the sample.

CDR3 length: 16 amino acids, cysteine to phenylalanine. The sequence is cut down to CDR3 DNA, 48 bases in frame from base 1. At the junction V is shortened by 0 bases and J by 4 bases; bases outside the gene matches: 5. From a lookup of the germline V gene, CDR1 and CDR2 are MNHEY and SVGAGI. The time point label here, explained by the study, means: cells obtained before transplantation from donor or recipient. CD3+CD4+ and CD3+CD8+ populations were FACS-sorted from unstimulated pre-transplant donor and recipient cells taken from spleen or lymph nodes. This chain joins TRBV6-5 to TRBJ1-2, with 10 bases aligning to TRBD1. The material was unstimulated CD4+ T cells sorted from spleen or lymph node cells, obtained before intestinal transplant. This clonotype originated in a human donor who received an intestinal transplant. The CDR3 here reads CASSYSAGQGIYGYTF. The DNA is TGTGCCAGCAGTTACTCTGCGGGACAGGGGATCTATGGCTACACCTTC.